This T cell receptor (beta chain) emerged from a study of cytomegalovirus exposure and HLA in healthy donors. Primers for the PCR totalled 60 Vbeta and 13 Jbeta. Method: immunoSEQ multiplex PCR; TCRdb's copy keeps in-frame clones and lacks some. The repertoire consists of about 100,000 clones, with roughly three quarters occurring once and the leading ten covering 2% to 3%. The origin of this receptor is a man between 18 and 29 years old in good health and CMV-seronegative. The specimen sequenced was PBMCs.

CDR3 sequence: CASSLRPGEGYTF. The DNA for the CDR3 is TGCGCCAGCAGTTTGAGACCAGGTGAGGGCTACACCTTC. The V gene is TRBV5-1, the J gene TRBJ1-2, with D hard to call. With 5 bases removed from V and 8 bases from J, the gap between germline ends came to 16 bases. The CDR3 is 13 residues long. Germline V CDR1 and CDR2: SGHRS, YFSETQ.